This T cell receptor (beta chain) originates from a study of T cell changes during pregnancy in multiple sclerosis. The V gene's germline CDR1 is SGHRS and CDR2 YFSETQ. With 3 bases removed from V and 2 bases from J, the gap between germline ends came to 14 bases. The CDR3 contains 15 residues. TCRdb keeps only in-frame clones here, not all; method: immunoSEQ multiplex PCR. The sample has 45,000 or so clones, roughly 96% seen once. Sequencing was performed on peripheral blood, taken in the second trimester of pregnancy. The rearrangement uses TRBV5-1 and TRBJ1-2; D gene unclear. This sequence was found in a female donor with multiple sclerosis, enrolled in a pregnancy study. CDR3 protein: CASSSSGGENYGYTF. CDR3 coding DNA: TGCGCCAGCAGCTCCTCGGGCGGGGAAAACTATGGCTACACCTTC.